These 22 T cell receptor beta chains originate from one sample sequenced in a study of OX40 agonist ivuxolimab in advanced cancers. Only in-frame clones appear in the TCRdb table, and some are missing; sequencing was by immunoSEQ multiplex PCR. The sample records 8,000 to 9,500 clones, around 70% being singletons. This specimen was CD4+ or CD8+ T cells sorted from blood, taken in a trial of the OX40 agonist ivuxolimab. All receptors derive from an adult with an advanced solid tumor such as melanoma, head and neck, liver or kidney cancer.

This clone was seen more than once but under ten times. For the CDR3, the DNA is TGTGCCTGGAGTGCAGGGACTGTCTCCTACGAGCAGTACTTC. This sequence encodes CAWSAGTVSYEQYF. V gene TRBV30 combines with J gene TRBJ2-7; D perhaps matches TRBD2 (6 bases). From germline, CDR1 is GTSNPN and CDR2 SVGIG (reference sequence). The CDR3 has 14 residues. Trimming stripped 1 base from V and 0 bases from J, with 10 bases between. Supplemented by reference TRBV30 and TRBJ2-7, the full variable domain reads SQTIHQWPATLVQPVGSPLSLECTVEGTSNPNLYWYRQAAGRGLQLLFYSVGIGQISSEVPQNLSASRPQDRQFILSSKKLLLSDSGFYLCAWSAGTVSYEQYFGPGTRLTVT.

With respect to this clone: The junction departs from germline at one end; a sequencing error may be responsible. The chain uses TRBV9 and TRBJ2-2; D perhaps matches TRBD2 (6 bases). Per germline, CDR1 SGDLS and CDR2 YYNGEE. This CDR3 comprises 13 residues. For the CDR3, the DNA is TGTGCCAGCGAAAGGGAAAACACCGGGGGGCTGTTTTTT. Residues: CASERENTGGLFF.

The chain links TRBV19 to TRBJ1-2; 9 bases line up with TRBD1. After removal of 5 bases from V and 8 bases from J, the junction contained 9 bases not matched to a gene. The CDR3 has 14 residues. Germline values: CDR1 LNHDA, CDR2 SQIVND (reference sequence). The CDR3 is CASSLGTGFNGYTF. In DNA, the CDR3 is TGTGCCAGTAGTTTGGGGACAGGGTTTAACGGCTACACCTTC.

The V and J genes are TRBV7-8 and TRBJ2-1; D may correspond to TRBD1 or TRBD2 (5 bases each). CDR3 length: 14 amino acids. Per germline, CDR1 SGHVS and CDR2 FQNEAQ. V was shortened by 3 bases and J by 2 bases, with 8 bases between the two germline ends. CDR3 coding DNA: TGTGCCAGCAGCTTTCGGGGACCCTACAATGAGCAGTTCTTC. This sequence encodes CASSFRGPYNEQFF.

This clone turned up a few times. The CDR3 bases are TGTGCCAGCAGCTCCTACGGGGAAGATACGCAGTATTTT. It encodes CASSSYGEDTQYF. This sequence joins TRBV11-3 and TRBJ2-3; a possible D gene is TRBD2 (5 bases). V lost 4 bases, J lost 5 bases, and 10 bases lay in between. CDR3 length: 13 amino acids. CDR1 is SGHNT and CDR2 is YENEEA in the germline V gene.

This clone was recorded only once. In DNA, the CDR3 is TGTGCCAGCAGCTCTGGACAGGGGACCGAGCAGTACTTC. Its translation: CASSSGQGTEQYF. This chain uses TRBV7-3 with TRBJ2-7, with 9 bases identical to TRBD1. This CDR3 has 13 residues. Trimming at V came to 4 bases and at J to 6 bases, leaving 4 bases not matched to a gene. Germline V gene sequence: CDR1 SGHTA, CDR2 FQGTGA.

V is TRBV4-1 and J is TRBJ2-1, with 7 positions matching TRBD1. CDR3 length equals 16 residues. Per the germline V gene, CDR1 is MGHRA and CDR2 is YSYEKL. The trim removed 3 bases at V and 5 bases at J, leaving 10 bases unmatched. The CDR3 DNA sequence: TGCGCCAGCAGCCACCCACGGGACAGACAAGACAATGAGCAGTTCTTC. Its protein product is CASSHPRDRQDNEQFF.

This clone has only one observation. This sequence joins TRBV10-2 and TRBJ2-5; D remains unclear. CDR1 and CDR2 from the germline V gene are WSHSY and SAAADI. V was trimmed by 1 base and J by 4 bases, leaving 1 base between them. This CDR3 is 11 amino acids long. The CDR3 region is CASSELETQYF. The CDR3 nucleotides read TGCGCCAGCAGTGAGTTAGAGACCCAGTACTTC.

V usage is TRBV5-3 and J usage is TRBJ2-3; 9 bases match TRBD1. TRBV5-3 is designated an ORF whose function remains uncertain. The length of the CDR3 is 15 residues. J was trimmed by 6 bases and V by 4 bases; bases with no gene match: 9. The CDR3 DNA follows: TGTGCCAGAAGCGCAGCCGGGACAGGGTGGGATACGCAGTATTTT. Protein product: CARSAAGTGWDTQYF.

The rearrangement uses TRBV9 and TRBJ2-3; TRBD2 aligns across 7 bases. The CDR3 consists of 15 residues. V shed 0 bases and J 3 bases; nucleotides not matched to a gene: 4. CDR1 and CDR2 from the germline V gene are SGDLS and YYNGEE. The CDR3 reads CASSVDGRGTDTQYF. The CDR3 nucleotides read TGTGCCAGCAGCGTAGATGGGAGGGGAACAGATACGCAGTATTTT.

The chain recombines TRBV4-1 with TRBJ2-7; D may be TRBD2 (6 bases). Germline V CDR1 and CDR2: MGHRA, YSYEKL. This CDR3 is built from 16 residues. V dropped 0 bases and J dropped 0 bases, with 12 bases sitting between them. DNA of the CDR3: TGCGCCAGCAGCCAAGAAGGAGGCGGGGCCTCCTACGAGCAGTACTTC. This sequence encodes CASSQEGGGASYEQYF.

CDR3 sequence reads: CASSVSDRANYGYTF. The CDR3 coding sequence is TGTGCCAGCAGCGTATCCGACAGAGCTAACTATGGCTACACCTTC. This chain links TRBV9 with TRBJ1-2; a weak D match, TRBD1 (5 bases). V lost 1 base to trimming and J lost 0 bases, with 10 bases between them. Per the germline V gene, CDR1 is SGDLS and CDR2 is YYNGEE. This CDR3 region has 15 residues.

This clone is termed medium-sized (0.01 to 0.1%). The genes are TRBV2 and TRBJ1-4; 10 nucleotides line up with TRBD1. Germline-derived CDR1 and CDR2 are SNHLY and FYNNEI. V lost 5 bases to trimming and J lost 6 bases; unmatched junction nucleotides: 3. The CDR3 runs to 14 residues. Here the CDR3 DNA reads TGTGCCAGCAGTAGCGGGACAGGGGATGAAAAACTGTTTTTT. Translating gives CASSSGTGDEKLFF.

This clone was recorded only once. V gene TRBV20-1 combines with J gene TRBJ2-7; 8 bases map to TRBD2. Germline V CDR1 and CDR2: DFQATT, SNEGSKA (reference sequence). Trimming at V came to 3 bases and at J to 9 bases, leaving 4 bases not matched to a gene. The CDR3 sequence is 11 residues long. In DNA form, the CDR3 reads TGCAGTGCTAGCTTAGCGGGAAGGCAGTACTTC. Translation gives CSASLAGRQYF.

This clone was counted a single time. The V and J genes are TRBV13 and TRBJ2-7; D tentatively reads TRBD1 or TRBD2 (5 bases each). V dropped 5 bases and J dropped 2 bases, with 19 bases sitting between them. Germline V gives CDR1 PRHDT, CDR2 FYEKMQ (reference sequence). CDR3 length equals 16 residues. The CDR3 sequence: CASSESSERGAYEQYF. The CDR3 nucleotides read TGTGCCAGCAGCGAGAGTAGCGAGAGAGGGGCCTACGAGCAGTACTTC. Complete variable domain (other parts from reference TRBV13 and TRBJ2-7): AAGVIQSPRHLIKEKRETATLKCYPIPRHDTVYWYQQGPGQDPQFLISFYEKMQSDKGSIPDRFSAQQFSDYHSELNMSSLELGDSALYFCASSESSERGAYEQYFGPGTRLTVT.

CDR3 sequence reads: CASGRFAYNEQFF. The CDR3 nucleotides are TGCGCCAGCGGGAGGTTTGCCTACAATGAGCAGTTCTTC. V usage is TRBV5-1 and J usage is TRBJ2-1; D is possibly TRBD2 (6 bases). Germline CDR1 and CDR2: SGHRS and YFSETQ. The CDR3 has 13 amino acids. The germline V and J ends were trimmed by 7 bases and 2 bases, with 10 bases remaining between them.

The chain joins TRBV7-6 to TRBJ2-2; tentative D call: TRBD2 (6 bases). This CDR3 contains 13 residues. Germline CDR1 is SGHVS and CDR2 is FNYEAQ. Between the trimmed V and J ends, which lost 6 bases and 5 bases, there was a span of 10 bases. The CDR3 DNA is TGTGCCAGCAGTCCGACTAGGACCGGGGAGCTGTTTTTT. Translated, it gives CASSPTRTGELFF.

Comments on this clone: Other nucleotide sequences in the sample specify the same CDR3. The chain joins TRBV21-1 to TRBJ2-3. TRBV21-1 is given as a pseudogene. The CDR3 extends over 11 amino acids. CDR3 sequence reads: CARVFTDTQYF. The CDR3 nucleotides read TGTGCCAGGGTCTTTACAGATACGCAGTATTTT.

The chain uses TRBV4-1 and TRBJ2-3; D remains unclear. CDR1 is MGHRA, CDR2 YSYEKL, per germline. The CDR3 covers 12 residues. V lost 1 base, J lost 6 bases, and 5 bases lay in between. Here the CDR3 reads CASSQVQDTQYF. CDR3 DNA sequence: TGCGCCAGCAGCCAAGTCCAGGATACGCAGTATTTT.

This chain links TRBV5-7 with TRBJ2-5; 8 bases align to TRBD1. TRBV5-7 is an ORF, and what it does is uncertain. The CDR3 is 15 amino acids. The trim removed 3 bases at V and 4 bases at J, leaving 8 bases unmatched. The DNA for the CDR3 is TGTGCCAGCAGCTCAGACTGGGACAGGCGAGAGACCCAGTACTTC. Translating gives CASSSDWDRRETQYF.

CDR3 sequence reads: CASTGTGGYYGYTF. The CDR3 coding sequence is TGTGCCAGCACCGGGACAGGGGGTTACTATGGCTACACCTTC. The chain links TRBV2 to TRBJ1-2; 11 bases match TRBD1. This CDR3 spans 14 amino acids. The V segment lost 7 bases and the J segment 3 bases; nucleotides outside the gene matches: 4. CDR1 is SNHLY, CDR2 FYNNEI, per germline. Together with reference TRBV2 and TRBJ1-2, the CDR3 gives the full variable domain: EPEVTQTPSHQVTQMGQEVILRCVPISNHLYFYWYRQILGQKVEFLVSFYNNEISEKSEIFDDQFSVERPDGSNFTLKIRSTKLEDSAMYFCASTGTGGYYGYTFGSGTRLTVV.

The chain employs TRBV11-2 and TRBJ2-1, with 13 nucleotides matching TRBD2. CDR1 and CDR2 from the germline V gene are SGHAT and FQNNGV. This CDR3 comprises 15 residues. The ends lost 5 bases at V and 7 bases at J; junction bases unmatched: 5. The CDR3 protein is CASSLTSGGANEQFF. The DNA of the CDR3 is TGTGCCAGCAGCCTCACTAGCGGGGGGGCGAATGAGCAGTTCTTC.